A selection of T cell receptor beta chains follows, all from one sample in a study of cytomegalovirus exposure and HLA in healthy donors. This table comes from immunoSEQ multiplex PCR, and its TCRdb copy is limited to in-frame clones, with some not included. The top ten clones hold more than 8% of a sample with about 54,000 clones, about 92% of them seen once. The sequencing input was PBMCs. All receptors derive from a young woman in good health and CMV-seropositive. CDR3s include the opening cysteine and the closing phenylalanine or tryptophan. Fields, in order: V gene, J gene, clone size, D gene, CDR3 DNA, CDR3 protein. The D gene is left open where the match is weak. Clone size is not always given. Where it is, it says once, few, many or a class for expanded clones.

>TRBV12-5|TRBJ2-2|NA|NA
TGTGCTAGTGGTTTGGTCCAGGGGCGGGCCACCGGGGAGCTGTTTTTT
CASGLVQGRATGELFF
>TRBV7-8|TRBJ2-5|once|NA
TGTGCCAGCAGCTTAGGCGGTAAAGAGACCCAGTACTTC
CASSLGGKETQYF
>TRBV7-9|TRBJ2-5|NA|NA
TGTGCCAGCAGCTTAGTACAGGGTCAAGAGACCCAGTACTTC
CASSLVQGQETQYF
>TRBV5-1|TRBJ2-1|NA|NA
TGCGCCAGCCGTAACTCGGGGGACAATGAGCAGTTCTTC
CASRNSGDNEQFF
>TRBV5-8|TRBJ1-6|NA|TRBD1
TGTGCCAGCAGCTTTAGAGGGACAGGGAATTCACCCCTCCACTTT
CASSFRGTGNSPLHF
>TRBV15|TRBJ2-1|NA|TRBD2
TGTGCCACCAGCAGCGGGACTAAGCAGTTCTTC
CATSSGTKQFF
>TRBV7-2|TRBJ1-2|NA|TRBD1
TGTGCCAGCAGGGTGACAGGGAAGGGTGGCTACACCTTC
CASRVTGKGGYTF
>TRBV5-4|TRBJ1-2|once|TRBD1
TGTGCCAGCAGTCGGACAGGACTAGCCTATGGCTACACCTTC
CASSRTGLAYGYTF
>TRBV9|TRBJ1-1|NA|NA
TGTGCCAGCAGCGTAGGGGGACAAGGCTCGGAAGCTTTCTTT
CASSVGGQGSEAFF
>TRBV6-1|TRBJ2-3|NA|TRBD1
TGTGCCAGCAGGAGACAGGGGGGCACGCAGTATTTT
CASRRQGGTQYF
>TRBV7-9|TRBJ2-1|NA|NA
TGTGCCAGCAGCTTAGCGCAGGGGAAGCAGTTCTTC
CASSLAQGKQFF
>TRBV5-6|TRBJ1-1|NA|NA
TGTGCCAGCAGACAAGAAGGGAGGACTGAAGCTTTCTTT
CASRQEGRTEAFF
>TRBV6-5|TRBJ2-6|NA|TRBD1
TGTGCCAGCAGTTATGGGACAGGCTCTGGGGCCAACGTCCTGACTTTC
CASSYGTGSGANVLTF
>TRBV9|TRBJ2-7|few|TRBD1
TGTGCCAGCAGCGTAGAATCAGGGGGTTCCTACGAGCAGTACTTC
CASSVESGGSYEQYF
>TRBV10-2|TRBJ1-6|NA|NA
TGCGCCAGCAAACGGGGGAGCGAGGTTTCACCCCTCCACTTT
CASKRGSEVSPLHF
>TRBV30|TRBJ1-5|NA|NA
TGTGCCTGGAGTGCGCCGGGAAAGAGCAATCAGCCCCAGCATTTT
CAWSAPGKSNQPQHF
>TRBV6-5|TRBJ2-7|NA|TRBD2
TGTGCCAATCGGGGGGGGGCCTACGAGCAGTACTTC
CANRGGAYEQYF
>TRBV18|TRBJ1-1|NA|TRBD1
TGTGCCAGCTCACCTGGACAGGGAAGAGCTTTCTTT
CASSPGQGRAFF
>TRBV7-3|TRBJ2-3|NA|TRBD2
TGTTCAACGGGTCCGGGAGGGACAGATACGCAGTATTTT
CSTGPGGTDTQYF
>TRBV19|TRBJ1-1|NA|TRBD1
TGTGCCAGTAGTAGGGGACAGGGGGACACTGAAGCTTTCTTT
CASSRGQGDTEAFF
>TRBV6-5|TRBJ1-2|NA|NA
TGTGCCACCTCGGACACCTATGGCTACACCTTC
CATSDTYGYTF
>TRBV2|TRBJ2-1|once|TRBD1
TGTGCCAGCAGTGAGGGGACAGGGATTGTCTACAATGAGCAGTTCTTC
CASSEGTGIVYNEQFF
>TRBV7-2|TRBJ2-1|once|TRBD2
TGTGCCAGCAGCTTAATAGCGGGGGGCTACAATGAGCAGTTCTTC
CASSLIAGGYNEQFF
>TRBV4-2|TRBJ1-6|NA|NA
TGTGCCAGCAGCTCCCAACCGGGACAAGATAATTCACCCCTCCACTTT
CASSSQPGQDNSPLHF
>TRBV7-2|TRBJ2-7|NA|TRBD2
TGTGCCAGCAGCTTAGGGACTAGCGCCTACGAGCAGTACTTC
CASSLGTSAYEQYF
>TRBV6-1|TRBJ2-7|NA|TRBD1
TGTGCCAGCAGTCGGGACAGCTTCGCCTACGAGCAGTACTTC
CASSRDSFAYEQYF
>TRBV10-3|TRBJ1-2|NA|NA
TGTGCCATCAGTCCGACTGTGAACTATGGCTACACCTTC
CAISPTVNYGYTF
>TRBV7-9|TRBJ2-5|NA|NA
TGTGCCAGCAGCTTAGCGGTAAACAGGATGGCGGAGACCCAGTACTTC
CASSLAVNRMAETQYF
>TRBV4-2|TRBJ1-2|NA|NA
TGTGCCAGCAGAAGGGTTGTCGGGGCTAACTATGGCTACACCTTC
CASRRVVGANYGYTF
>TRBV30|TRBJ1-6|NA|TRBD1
TGTGCCTGGAGTGGGGGACAGGGAAGTTCACCCCTCCACTTT
CAWSGGQGSSPLHF
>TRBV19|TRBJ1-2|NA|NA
TGTGCCAGTAGAACCCCCAGCCGGCGGCTTTATGGCTACACCTTC
CASRTPSRRLYGYTF
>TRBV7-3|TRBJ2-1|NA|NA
TGTGCCAGCAGCACTTACCCGGGGGGCCTAACGGATGAGCAGTTCTTC
CASSTYPGGLTDEQFF
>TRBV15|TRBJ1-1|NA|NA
TGTGCCACCACAGCTCAGGGGAACACTGAAGCTTTCTTT
CATTAQGNTEAFF
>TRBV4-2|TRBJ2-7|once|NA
TGTGCCAGCAGCCAAGAAGGGGGACACCGCTACGAGCAGTACTTC
CASSQEGGHRYEQYF
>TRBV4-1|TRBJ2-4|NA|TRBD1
TGCGCCAGCAGCCAAGGGCAGGGGGCGAACATTCAGTACTTC
CASSQGQGANIQYF
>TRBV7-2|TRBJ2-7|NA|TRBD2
TGTGCCAGCAGCCCCAGCGGGAGTGGGCTCTACGAGCAGTACTTC
CASSPSGSGLYEQYF
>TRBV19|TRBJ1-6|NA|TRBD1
TGTGCCAGTGAAACCGGGACAGCATCTGGTTCACCCCTCCACTTT
CASETGTASGSPLHF
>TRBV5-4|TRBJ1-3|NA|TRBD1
TGTGCCAGCAGCTCCGACAGGGGGCCTGGAAACACCATATATTTT
CASSSDRGPGNTIYF
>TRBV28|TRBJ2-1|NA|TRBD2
TGTGCCAGCAGCTACAGCGGGGGGGGGTACAATGAGCAGTTCTTC
CASSYSGGGYNEQFF
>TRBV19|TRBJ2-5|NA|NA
TGTGCCAGTAGTATGGCGGGGCTGGAGACCCAGTACTTC
CASSMAGLETQYF
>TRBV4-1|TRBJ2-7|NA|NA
TGCGCCAGCAGCCAAGGGGAGACAGGTGCCTACGAGCAGTACTTC
CASSQGETGAYEQYF
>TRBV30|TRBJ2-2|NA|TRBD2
TGTGCCTTTAATTCCGGGACTAGCGGGGGGGCCCCCGGGGAGCTGTTTTTT
CAFNSGTSGGAPGELFF
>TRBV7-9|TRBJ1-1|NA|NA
TGTGCCAGCAGCTTCCAGGGGTTCACTGAAGCTTTCTTT
CASSFQGFTEAFF
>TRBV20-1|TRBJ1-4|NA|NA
TGCAGTGCTAAGTCGGGGGAAAAACTGTTTTTT
CSAKSGEKLFF
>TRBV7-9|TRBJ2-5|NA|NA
TGTGCCAGCAGCTCCGAGGTGGGCAGGGGAGAGACCCAGTACTTC
CASSSEVGRGETQYF
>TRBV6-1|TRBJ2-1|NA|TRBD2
TGTGCCAGCAGTCTAGCGGGGGGAGAAAATGAGCAGTTCTTC
CASSLAGGENEQFF
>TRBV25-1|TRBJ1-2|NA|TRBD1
TGTGCCAGCAGTGACAGGGACAGGGACTTCTATGGCTACACCTTC
CASSDRDRDFYGYTF
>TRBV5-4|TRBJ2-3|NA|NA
TGTGCCAGCAGCTTGTTACTGAGTTCTACTAGCACAGATACGCAGTATTTT
CASSLLLSSTSTDTQYF
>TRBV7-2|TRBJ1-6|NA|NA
TGTGCCAGCAGCTTAGGGCAGGGTGTCGTGGGGGGTCCCCTCCACTTT
CASSLGQGVVGGPLHF
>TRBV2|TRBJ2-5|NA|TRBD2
TGTGCCAGCAGTTCTAGACTAGCGGGGGGGCAAGAGACCCAGTACTTC
CASSSRLAGGQETQYF
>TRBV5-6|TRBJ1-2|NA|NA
TGTGCCAGCAGCTTGGTGCCGCAGGGACATTATGACTACACCTTC
CASSLVPQGHYDYTF
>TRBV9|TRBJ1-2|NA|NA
TGTGCCAGCAGCCCCCGAACAGATGGCTACACCTTC
CASSPRTDGYTF
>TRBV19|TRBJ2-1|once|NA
TGTGCCAGTAGTGGTTTGAGGGGGGGTTACAATGAGCAGTTCTTC
CASSGLRGGYNEQFF
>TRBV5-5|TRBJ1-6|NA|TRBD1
TGTGCCAGCAGCTTGAGTCCAGGGGGCGGGTCACCCCTCCACTTT
CASSLSPGGGSPLHF